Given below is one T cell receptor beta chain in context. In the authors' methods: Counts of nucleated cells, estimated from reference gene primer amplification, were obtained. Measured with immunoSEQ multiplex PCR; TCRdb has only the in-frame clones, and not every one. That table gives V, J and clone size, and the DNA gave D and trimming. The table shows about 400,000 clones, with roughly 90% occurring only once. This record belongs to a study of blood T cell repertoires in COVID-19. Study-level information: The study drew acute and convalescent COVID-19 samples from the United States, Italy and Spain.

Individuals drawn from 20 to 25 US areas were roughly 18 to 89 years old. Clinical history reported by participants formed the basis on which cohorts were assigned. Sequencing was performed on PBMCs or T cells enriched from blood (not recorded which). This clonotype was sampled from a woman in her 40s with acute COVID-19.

The CDR3 DNA is TGTGCCAGCAGCCAAGCGATGAATAGGCAGTACTTC. It codes for CASSQAMNRQYF. This chain uses TRBV3-1 (or the pseudogene TRBV3-2) with TRBJ2-7; D unresolved. CDR1 LGHDT and CDR2 YNNKEL come from the germline V gene (reference sequence). V lost 1 base to trimming and J lost 9 bases, with 10 bases between them. CDR3 length: 12 residues.